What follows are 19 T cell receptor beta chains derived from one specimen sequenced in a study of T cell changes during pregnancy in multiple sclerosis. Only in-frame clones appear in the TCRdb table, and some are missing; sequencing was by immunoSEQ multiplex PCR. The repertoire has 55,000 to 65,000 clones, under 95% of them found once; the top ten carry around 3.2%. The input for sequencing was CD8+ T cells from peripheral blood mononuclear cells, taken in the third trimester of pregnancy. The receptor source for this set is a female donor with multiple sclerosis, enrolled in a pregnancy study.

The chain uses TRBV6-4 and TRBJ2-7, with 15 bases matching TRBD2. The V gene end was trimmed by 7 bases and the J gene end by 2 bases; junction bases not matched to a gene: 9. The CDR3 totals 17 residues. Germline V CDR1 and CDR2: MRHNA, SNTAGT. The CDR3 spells CASTPQRTSGRAYEQYF. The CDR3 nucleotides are TGTGCCAGCACCCCCCAACGGACTAGCGGGAGGGCCTACGAGCAGTACTTC.

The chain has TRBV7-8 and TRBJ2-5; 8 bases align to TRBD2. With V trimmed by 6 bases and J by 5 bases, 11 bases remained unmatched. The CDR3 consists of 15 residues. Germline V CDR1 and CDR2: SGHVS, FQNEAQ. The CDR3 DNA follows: TGTGCCAGCAGGTCGCCAGCGGGAGCGGGGGAGACCCAGTACTTC. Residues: CASRSPAGAGETQYF.

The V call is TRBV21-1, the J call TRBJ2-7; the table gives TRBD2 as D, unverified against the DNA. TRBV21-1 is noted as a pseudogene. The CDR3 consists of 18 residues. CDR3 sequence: CASSPWGGTSGNSYEQYF. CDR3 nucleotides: TGTGCCAGCAGCCCCTGGGGGGGAACTAGCGGGAACTCCTACGAGCAGTACTTC.

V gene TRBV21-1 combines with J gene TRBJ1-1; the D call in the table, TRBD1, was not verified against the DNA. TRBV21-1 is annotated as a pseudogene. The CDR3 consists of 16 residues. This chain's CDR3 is CASSKGPGRGNTEAFF. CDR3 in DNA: TGTGCCAGCAGCAAGGGCCCCGGCAGGGGGAACACTGAAGCTTTCTTT.

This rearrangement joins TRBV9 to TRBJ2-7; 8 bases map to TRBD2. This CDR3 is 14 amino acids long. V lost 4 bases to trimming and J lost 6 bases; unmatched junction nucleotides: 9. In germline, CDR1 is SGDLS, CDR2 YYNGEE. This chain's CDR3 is CASSLGLASGEQYF. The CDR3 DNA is TGTGCCAGCAGCCTCGGACTAGCATCGGGCGAGCAGTACTTC.

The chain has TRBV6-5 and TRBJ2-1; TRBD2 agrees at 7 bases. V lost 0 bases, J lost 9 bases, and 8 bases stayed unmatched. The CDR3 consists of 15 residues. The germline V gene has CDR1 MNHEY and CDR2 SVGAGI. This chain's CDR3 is CASSYSGSAGVEQFF. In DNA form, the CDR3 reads TGTGCCAGCAGTTACTCCGGATCTGCGGGAGTTGAGCAGTTCTTC.

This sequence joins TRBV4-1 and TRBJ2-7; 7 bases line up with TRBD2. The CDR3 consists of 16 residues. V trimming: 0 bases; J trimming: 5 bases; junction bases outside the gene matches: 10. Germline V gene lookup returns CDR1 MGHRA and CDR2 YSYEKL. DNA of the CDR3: TGCGCCAGCAGCCAAGACTGGGGGGGAAGATTGGACGAGCAGTACTTC. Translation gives CASSQDWGGRLDEQYF.

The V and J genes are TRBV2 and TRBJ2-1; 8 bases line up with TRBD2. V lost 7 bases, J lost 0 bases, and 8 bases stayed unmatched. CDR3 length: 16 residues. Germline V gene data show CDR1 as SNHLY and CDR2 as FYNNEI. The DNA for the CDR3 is TGTGCCAGCATCCCTTTCGCGGGGGGCTCCTACAATGAGCAGTTCTTC. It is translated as CASIPFAGGSYNEQFF.

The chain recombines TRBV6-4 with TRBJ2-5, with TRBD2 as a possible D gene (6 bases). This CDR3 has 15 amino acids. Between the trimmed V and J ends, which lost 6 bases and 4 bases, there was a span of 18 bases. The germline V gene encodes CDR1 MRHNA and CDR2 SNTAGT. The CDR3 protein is CASSPRGIRGETQYF. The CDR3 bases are TGTGCCAGCAGCCCCCGGGGGATTCGGGGAGAGACCCAGTACTTC.

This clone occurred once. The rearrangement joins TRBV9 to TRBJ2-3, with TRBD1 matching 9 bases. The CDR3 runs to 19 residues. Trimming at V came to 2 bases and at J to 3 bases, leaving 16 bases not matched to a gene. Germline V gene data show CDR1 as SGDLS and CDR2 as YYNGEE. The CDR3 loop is CASSVYPGTGSESTDTQYF. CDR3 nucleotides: TGTGCCAGCAGCGTCTATCCCGGGACAGGGAGCGAGAGTACAGATACGCAGTATTTT.

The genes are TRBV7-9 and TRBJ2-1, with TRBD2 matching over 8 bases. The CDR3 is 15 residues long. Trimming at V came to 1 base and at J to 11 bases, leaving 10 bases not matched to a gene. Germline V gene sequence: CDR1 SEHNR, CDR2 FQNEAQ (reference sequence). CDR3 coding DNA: TGTGCCAGCAGCTTAGATAGCGGGACAAATCGACAGCAGTTCTTC. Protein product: CASSLDSGTNRQQFF.

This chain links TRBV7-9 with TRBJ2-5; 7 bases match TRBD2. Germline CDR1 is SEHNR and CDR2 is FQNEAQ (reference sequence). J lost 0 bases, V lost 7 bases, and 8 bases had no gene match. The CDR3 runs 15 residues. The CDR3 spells CASTNMGGNQETQYF. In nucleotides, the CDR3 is TGTGCCAGCACCAATATGGGAGGGAACCAAGAGACCCAGTACTTC. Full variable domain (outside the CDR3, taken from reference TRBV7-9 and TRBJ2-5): DTGVSQNPRHKITKRGQNVTFRCDPISEHNRLYWYRQTLGQGPEFLTYFQNEAQLEKSRLLSDRFSAERPKGSFSTLEIQRTEQGDSAMYLCASTNMGGNQETQYFGPGTRLLVL.

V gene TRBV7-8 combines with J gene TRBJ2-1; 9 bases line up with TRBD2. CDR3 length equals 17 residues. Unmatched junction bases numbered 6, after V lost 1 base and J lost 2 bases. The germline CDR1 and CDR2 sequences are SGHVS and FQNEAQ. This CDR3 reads CASSLDKAGGPYNEQFF. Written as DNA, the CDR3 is TGTGCCAGCAGCTTAGATAAGGCGGGAGGGCCCTACAATGAGCAGTTCTTC.

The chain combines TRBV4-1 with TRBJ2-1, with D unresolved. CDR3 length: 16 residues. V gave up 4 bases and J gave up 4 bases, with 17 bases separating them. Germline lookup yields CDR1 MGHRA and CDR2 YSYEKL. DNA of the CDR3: TGCGCCAGCAGCCTCATCACAAGTACCGGGTACAATGAGCAGTTCTTC. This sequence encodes CASSLITSTGYNEQFF.

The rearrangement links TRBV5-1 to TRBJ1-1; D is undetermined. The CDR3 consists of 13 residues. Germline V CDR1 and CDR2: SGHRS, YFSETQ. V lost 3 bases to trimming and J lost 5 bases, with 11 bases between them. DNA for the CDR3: TGCGCCAGCAGCTCCCTTAGTCTGACTGAAGCTTTCTTT. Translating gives CASSSLSLTEAFF.

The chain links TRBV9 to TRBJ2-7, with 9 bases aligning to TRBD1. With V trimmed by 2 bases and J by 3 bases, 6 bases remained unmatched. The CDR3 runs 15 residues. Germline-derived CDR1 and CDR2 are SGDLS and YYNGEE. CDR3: CASSVSGTGHYEQYF. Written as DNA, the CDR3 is TGTGCCAGCAGCGTGTCCGGGACAGGGCACTACGAGCAGTACTTC.

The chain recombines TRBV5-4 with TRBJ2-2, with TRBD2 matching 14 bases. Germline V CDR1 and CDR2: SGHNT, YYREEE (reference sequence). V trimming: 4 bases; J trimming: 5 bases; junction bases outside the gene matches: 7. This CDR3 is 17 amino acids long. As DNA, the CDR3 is TGTGCCAGCAGCCAGGGACTAGCGGGAGTTTGGACCGGGGAGCTGTTTTTT. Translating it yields CASSQGLAGVWTGELFF. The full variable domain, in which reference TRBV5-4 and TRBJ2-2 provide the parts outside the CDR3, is ETGVTQSPTHLIKTRGQQVTLRCSSQSGHNTVSWYQQALGQGPQFIFQYYREEENGRGNFPPRFSGLQFPNYSSELNVNALELDDSALYLCASSQGLAGVWTGELFFGEGSRLTVL.

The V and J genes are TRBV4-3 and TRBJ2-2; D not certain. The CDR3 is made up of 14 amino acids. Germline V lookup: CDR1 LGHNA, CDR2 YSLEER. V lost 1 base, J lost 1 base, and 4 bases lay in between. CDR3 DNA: TGCGCCAGCAGCCAAGGACTGAACACCGGGGAGCTGTTTTTT. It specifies CASSQGLNTGELFF.

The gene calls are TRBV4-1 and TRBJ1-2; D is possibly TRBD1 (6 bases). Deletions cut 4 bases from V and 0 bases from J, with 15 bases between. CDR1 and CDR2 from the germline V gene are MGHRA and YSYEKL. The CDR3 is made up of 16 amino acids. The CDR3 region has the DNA TGCGCCAGCAGCCTGGTGGACAGTGACTCTAACTATGGCTACACCTTC. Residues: CASSLVDSDSNYGYTF.